This T cell receptor (beta chain) originates from a study of blood T cells in healthy people across ages. A J-beta primer mix and a sample-barcoded 5' primer were used in a second PCR of roughly 6 to 11 cycles. TCRdb passed the 5' RACE reads through MiXCR, listing each CDR3 protein once. The data contain about 650,000 distinct CDR3 sequences, around 32% of them singletons. Study-wide points: TCR beta diversity was tightly associated with the proportion of naive T cells.

Germline V CDR1 and CDR2: DFQATT, SNEGSKA (reference sequence). The CDR3 covers 14 residues. Every donor provided roughly 10 milliliters of peripheral blood. Each sample used at least 7 million PBMCs. Concerning this clonotype itself: Its antigen is still unknown. The junction and the germline gene differ at one end; a read error may be behind it.

This rearrangement joins TRBV20-1 to TRBJ2-1; D is perhaps TRBD1 (5 bases). Sequenced sample: blood. This receptor was obtained from a woman aged 80 or over in good health. CDR3 nucleotides: TGCAGTGCCAAAAGGGGAAGGCCTAACAATGGGCAGTTCTTC. Its protein product is CSAKRGRPNNGQFF.